This entry is about one TCR beta chain. Its specificity is unknown. Via MiXCR, TCRdb re-called the RT-PCR reads, giving one row per CDR3 protein. Counted here are hundreds of thousands of distinct CDR3 sequences, approximately 15% occurring once; the ten biggest clones make up 7.5% to 9%. This specimen comes from a study of response to subunit inactivated influenza vaccine. Study conclusions and caveats: Each seasonal flu vaccination may recruit only limited new T cells, authors suggested.

Losses at the gene ends were 0 bases for V and 4 bases for J; bases not matched to a gene: 4. There are 16 residues in the CDR3. The germline V gene has CDR1 DFQATT and CDR2 SNEGSKA (reference sequence). The V gene is TRBV20-1, the J gene TRBJ2-1; 12 bases match TRBD2. The TCR comes from a man between 50 and 59 years old who received an inactivated influenza vaccine. Sequenced material: PBMCs from blood, taken about 14 days before vaccination. The CDR3 loop is CSARDATSGRYNEQFF. The DNA for the CDR3 is TGCAGTGCTAGAGATGCGACTAGCGGGAGATACAATGAGCAGTTCTTC.